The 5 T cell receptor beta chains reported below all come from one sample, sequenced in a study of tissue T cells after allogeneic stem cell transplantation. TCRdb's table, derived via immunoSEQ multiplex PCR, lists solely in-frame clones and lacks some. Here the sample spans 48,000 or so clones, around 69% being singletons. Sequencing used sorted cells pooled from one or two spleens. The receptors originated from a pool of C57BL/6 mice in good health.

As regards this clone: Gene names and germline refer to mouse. The part of the CDR3 DNA that was read is TGTGCCAGCGGCCCGGGACAATATAATTCGCCCCTCTAC. Protein sequence: CASGPGQYNSPLY. The full CDR3 protein is CASGPGQYNSPLYF. The rearrangement uses TRBV13-1 and TRBJ1-6, with D perhaps matching TRBD1 (6 bases). The observed sequence ends 1 residue before the CDR3 terminus, with the missing tail filled in from the germline J gene. TRBJ1-6 is an ORF, with its function uncertain. Germline V gene sequence: CDR1 NSHNY, CDR2 SYGAGN. The CDR3 is 14 residues long. V was cut by 7 bases and J by 4 bases, with 12 bases left in between.

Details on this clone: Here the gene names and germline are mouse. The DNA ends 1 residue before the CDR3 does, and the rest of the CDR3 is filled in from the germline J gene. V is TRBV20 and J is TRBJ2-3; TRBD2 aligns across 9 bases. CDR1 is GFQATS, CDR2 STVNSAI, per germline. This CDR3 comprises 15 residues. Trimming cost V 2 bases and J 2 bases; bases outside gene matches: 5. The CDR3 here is CGARNWGVDAETLYF. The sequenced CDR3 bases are TGTGGTGCTAGGAACTGGGGGGTAGATGCAGAAACGCTGTAT.

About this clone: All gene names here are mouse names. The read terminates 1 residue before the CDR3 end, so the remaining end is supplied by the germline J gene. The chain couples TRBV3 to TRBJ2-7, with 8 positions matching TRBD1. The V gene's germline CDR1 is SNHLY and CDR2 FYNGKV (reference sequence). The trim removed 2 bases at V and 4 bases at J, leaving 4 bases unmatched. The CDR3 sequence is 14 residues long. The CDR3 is CASSLSGGGYEQYF. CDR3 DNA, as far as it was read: TGTGCCAGCAGCTTATCAGGGGGCGGGTATGAACAGTAC. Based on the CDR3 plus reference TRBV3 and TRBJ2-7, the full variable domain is GPKVLQIPSHQIIDMGQMVTLNCDPVSNHLYFYWYKQILGQQMEFLVNFYNGKVMEKSKLFKDQFSVERPDGSYFTLKIQPTALEDSAVYFCASSLSGGGYEQYFGPGTRLTVL.

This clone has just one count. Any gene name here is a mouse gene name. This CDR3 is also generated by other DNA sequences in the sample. The CDR3 here is CASSLSGAETLYF. The DNA read from the CDR3 is TGTGCCAGCAGTCTGTCGGGTGCAGAAACGCTGTAT. J is TRBJ2-3 and V is TRBV26, with no clear D. The observed sequence ends 1 residue before the CDR3 terminus, with the missing tail filled in from the germline J gene. From germline, CDR1 is KGHPV and CDR2 FQNQEV (reference sequence). CDR3 length: 13 residues. V lost 0 bases and J 1 base, leaving 2 bases between the germline ends.

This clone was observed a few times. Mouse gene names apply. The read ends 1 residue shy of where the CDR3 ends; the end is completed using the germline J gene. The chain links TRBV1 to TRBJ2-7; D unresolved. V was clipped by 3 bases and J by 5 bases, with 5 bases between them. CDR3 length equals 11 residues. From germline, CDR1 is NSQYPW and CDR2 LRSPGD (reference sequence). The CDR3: CTCSARNEQYF. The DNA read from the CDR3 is TGCACCTGCAGTGCCCGTAATGAACAGTAC.